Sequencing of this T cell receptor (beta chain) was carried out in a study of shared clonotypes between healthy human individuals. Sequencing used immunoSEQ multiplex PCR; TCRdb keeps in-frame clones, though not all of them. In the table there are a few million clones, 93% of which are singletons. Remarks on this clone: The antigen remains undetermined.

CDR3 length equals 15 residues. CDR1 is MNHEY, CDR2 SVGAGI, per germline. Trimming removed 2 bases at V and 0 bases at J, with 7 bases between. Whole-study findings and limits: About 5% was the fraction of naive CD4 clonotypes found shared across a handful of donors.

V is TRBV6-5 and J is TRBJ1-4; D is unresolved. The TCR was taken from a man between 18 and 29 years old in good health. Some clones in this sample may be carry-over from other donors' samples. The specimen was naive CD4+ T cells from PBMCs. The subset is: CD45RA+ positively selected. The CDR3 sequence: CASSYRKTTNEKLFF. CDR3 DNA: TGTGCCAGCAGTTACCGAAAAACAACTAATGAAAAACTGTTTTTT.